These 18 T cell receptor beta chains originate from one sample sequenced in a study of T-cell memory formation after mild COVID-19. From the 5' RACE reads, TCRdb called clonotypes with MiXCR, one entry per CDR3 protein. This sample has around 300,000 distinct CDR3 sequences; 13% occur once, and the top ten carry around 21%. The sequenced sample was PBMCs or a T cell subset sorted from them (not recorded which). The receptors stem from a man younger than 30 who had mild COVID-19 (a few samples of this study predate the infection). Cell type and time point are not known.

In this sample, this clonotype turned up a few times. The V and J genes are TRBV3-1 and TRBJ2-3, with D tentatively TRBD2 (5 bases). Between the trimmed V and J ends, which lost 4 bases and 0 bases, there was a span of 14 bases. In germline, CDR1 is LGHDT, CDR2 YNNKEL (reference sequence). The CDR3 is 16 residues long. CDR3 region: CASSLGAALSTDTQYF. In DNA, the CDR3 is TGTGCCAGCAGCCTCGGAGCGGCCCTAAGCACAGATACGCAGTATTTT.

The chain uses TRBV4-3 and TRBJ1-1; 8 bases line up with TRBD1. The CDR3 totals 14 residues. With 3 bases clipped from V and 3 bases from J, the junction kept 3 bases outside the gene matches. Germline V gives CDR1 LGHNA, CDR2 YSLEER. The CDR3 is CASSQGQAYTEAFF. CDR3 bases: TGCGCCAGCAGCCAGGGACAGGCTTACACTGAAGCTTTCTTT.

The V and J genes are TRBV2 and TRBJ1-6, with D perhaps TRBD1 (6 bases). Germline CDR1 and CDR2: SNHLY and FYNNEI. This CDR3 has 15 residues. V was clipped by 9 bases and J by 2 bases, with 14 bases between them. In nucleotides, the CDR3 is TGTGCCAGTCTGGGACAAATCACCTATAATTCACCCCTCCACTTT. Residues: CASLGQITYNSPLHF.

This clonotype was found many times. The chain links TRBV29-1 to TRBJ2-5; 7 positions match TRBD2. The germline CDR1 and CDR2 sequences are SQVTM and ANQGSEA. The ends lost 7 bases at V and 2 bases at J; junction bases unmatched: 4. There are 12 residues in the CDR3. CDR3 sequence reads: CSGGGSQETQYF. The CDR3, as DNA: TGCAGCGGGGGGGGGTCACAAGAGACCCAGTACTTC.

The genes are TRBV7-8 and TRBJ2-3; TRBD2 agrees at 10 bases. CDR1 and CDR2 (germline): SGHVS, FQNEAQ. V dropped 6 bases and J dropped 0; count of bases not matched to a gene: 18. This CDR3 is built from 20 residues. This CDR3 is CASRASRTGLAVTSTDTQYF. CDR3 DNA sequence: TGTGCCAGCAGGGCTAGTAGGACCGGACTAGCGGTAACTAGCACAGATACGCAGTATTTT. Full variable domain (remainder filled in from reference TRBV7-8 and TRBJ2-3): GAGVSQSPRYKVAKRGQDVALRCDPISGHVSLFWYQQALGQGPEFLTYFQNEAQLDKSGLPSDRFFAERPEGSVSTLKIQRTQQEDSAVYLCASRASRTGLAVTSTDTQYFGPGTRLTVL.

The V call is TRBV24-1, the J call TRBJ2-1; 8 bases fit TRBD2. CDR3 length: 13 amino acids. V shed 3 bases, J shed 7 bases, and the junction held 1 base outside the gene matches. From germline, CDR1 is KGHDR and CDR2 SFDVKD. The CDR3 bases are TGTGCCACCAGTGATATAGCGGGGAATGAGCAGTTCTTC. Translating it yields CATSDIAGNEQFF.

The chain links TRBV24-1 to TRBJ2-1; 7 bases are a match to TRBD1. Trimming cost V 11 bases and J 6 bases; bases outside gene matches: 12. Germline V gene sequence: CDR1 KGHDR, CDR2 SFDVKD. CDR3 length: 14 residues. This CDR3 reads CAMDEKGALNEQFF. As DNA, the CDR3 is TGTGCCATGGATGAGAAGGGGGCCCTCAATGAGCAGTTCTTC.

The chain employs TRBV6-5 and TRBJ2-3, with no clear D. Deletions cut 1 base from V and 2 bases from J, with 4 bases between. This CDR3 has 13 residues. Germline values: CDR1 MNHEY, CDR2 SVGAGI. The CDR3 sequence: CASSYFYTDTQYF. The CDR3 nucleotides read TGTGCCAGCAGTTACTTTTACACAGATACGCAGTATTTT.

The chain joins TRBV9 to TRBJ2-7, with 9 bases lining up with TRBD1. The CDR3 has 14 amino acids. The J segment lost 7 bases and the V segment lost 6 bases, leaving 11 bases of the junction unmatched. Germline V gene lookup returns CDR1 SGDLS and CDR2 YYNGEE. The DNA for the CDR3 is TGTGCCAGCACCGCAGGGACAGGGCTCGGTGAGCAGTACTTC. This encodes CASTAGTGLGEQYF.

The V and J genes are TRBV5-6 and TRBJ1-6, with D possibly being TRBD1 (5 bases). The CDR3 has 12 amino acids. The germline V gene has CDR1 SGHDT and CDR2 YYEEEE. In DNA, the CDR3 is TGTGCATCGCAAGAGGGGAGTTCACCCCTCCACTTT. It codes for CASQEGSSPLHF.

The chain employs TRBV7-3 and TRBJ2-2, with D perhaps TRBD1 (5 bases). Germline V gene sequence: CDR1 SGHTA, CDR2 FQGTGA. This CDR3 comprises 17 residues. V was cut by 5 bases and J by 5 bases, with 21 bases left in between. The CDR3 sequence: CASSLQAGPGFTGELFF. CDR3 bases: TGTGCCAGCAGCCTCCAGGCAGGGCCGGGCTTTACCGGGGAGCTGTTTTTT.

This chain joins TRBV5-4 and TRBJ2-1; D not certain. Trimming took off 3 bases at V and 6 bases at J, with 10 bases between the two ends. The germline gives CDR1 SGHNT, CDR2 YYREEE (reference sequence). CDR3 length: 13 residues. In nucleotides, the CDR3 is TGTGCCAGCAGCTGGGCTACCAGCAATGAGCAGTTCTTC. Translated, it gives CASSWATSNEQFF.

This chain uses TRBV7-2 with TRBJ2-5, with D maybe TRBD2 (7 bases). This CDR3 region has 14 residues. V shed 5 bases and J shed 5 bases, with 15 bases lying between them. Germline CDR1 and CDR2: SGHTA and FQGNSA. CDR3 loop: CASSDLGGGETQYF. The DNA of the CDR3 is TGTGCCAGCAGCGACCTAGGGGGGGGCGAGACCCAGTACTTC.

CDR3 nucleotides: TGTGCCAGCAGCTTACCCTCAACCTTCACAGATACGCAGTATTTT. Translation gives CASSLPSTFTDTQYF. The V gene is TRBV7-9, the J gene TRBJ2-3; unclear D gene. CDR1 SEHNR and CDR2 FQNEAQ come from the germline V gene (reference sequence). The V gene lost 2 bases and the J gene lost 2 bases, with 11 bases spanning the gap. The CDR3 consists of 15 residues.

This clonotype has at least ten counts. The rearrangement uses TRBV20-1 and TRBJ2-7; D ambiguous. Between the trimmed V and J ends, which lost 4 bases and 0 bases, there was a span of 7 bases. Per germline, CDR1 DFQATT and CDR2 SNEGSKA (reference sequence). CDR3 length: 12 residues. CDR3 protein: CSATRNSYEQYF. For the CDR3, the DNA is TGCAGTGCTACTCGGAACTCCTACGAGCAGTACTTC.

Only a few counts were recorded for this clonotype. This rearrangement joins TRBV20-1 to TRBJ2-3, with TRBD2 matching over 7 bases. Losses at the gene ends were 6 bases for V and 1 base for J; bases not matched to a gene: 7. The CDR3 sequence is 14 residues long. Germline V lookup: CDR1 DFQATT, CDR2 SNEGSKA (reference sequence). CDR3 nucleotides: TGCAGTGCCGAAACTAGCGCCCGCACAGATACGCAGTATTTT. Amino acids: CSAETSARTDTQYF.

This clonotype came up many times. The DNA is left out, because the CDR3 cannot be placed on it with certainty; the CDR3 is given as TCRdb lists it. The V and J genes are TRBV12-3 or TRBV12-4 and TRBJ2-3; TRBD1 was called by the table and not checked on the DNA. Including both end residues, the CDR3 is 15 amino acids long. The CDR3 loop is CASSSSAGEADTQYF.

This clonotype was observed a handful of times. The chain carries TRBV7-2 and TRBJ2-5; the match to TRBD2 covers 8 bases. CDR1 SGHTA and CDR2 FQGNSA come from the germline V gene. The CDR3 covers 16 residues. The V and J ends lost 1 base and 5 bases, in that order; junction bases with no gene match: 9. CDR3: CASSLDSGGGWETQYF. The DNA for the CDR3 is TGTGCCAGCAGCTTAGATTCCGGGGGGGGATGGGAGACCCAGTACTTC.